Below are 9 T cell receptor beta chains sequenced from a single sample in a study of regulatory T cells in long-lasting Graves disease. Relying on iRepertoire HTBI primers and Arm-PCR of CDR3 regions, the team built TCR beta libraries. TCRdb recomputed calls from the multiplex PCR reads with MiXCR, one row per CDR3 protein. Of 620,000 or so distinct CDR3 sequences in the sample, 16% were seen once. Described time point: newly diagnosed GD, antithyroid drugs for less than 3 months. The TCR library was prepared using RNA isolated from PBMCs. A further study also used this sample, focusing on T cells in Graves' hyperthyroidism and ophthalmopathy.

Specimen: peripheral blood mononuclear cells (PBMCs), collected at new diagnosis, from a patient treated with antithyroid drugs. The receptors shown here come from a woman in her 30s with Graves disease.

Notes on this clonotype: A much more abundant neighbour one base away suggests this may be a read error. V gene TRBV7-9 combines with J gene TRBJ2-1; 8 bases are a match to TRBD2. This CDR3 comprises 16 residues. Trimming removed 8 bases from V and 5 bases from J; junction bases left unmatched: 14. Germline V CDR1 and CDR2: SEHNR, FQNEAQ (reference sequence). The CDR3 DNA sequence: TGTGCCAGCTTCCTGGGGGCGAGCGGGAGCAACAATGAGCAGTTCTTC. This gives the protein CASFLGASGSNNEQFF.

In its sample, this clonotype was seen many times. This chain connects TRBV20-1 to TRBJ1-1; D is unclear. The CDR3 has 14 residues. CDR1 and CDR2 (germline): DFQATT, SNEGSKA (reference sequence). V gave up 6 bases and J gave up 1 base, with 15 bases separating them. CDR3 sequence (DNA): TGCAGTGCCTCATCAGCGAGATCGAACACTGAAGCTTTCTTT. It is translated as CSASSARSNTEAFF.

This clonotype was seen a few times. This chain connects TRBV6-1 to TRBJ2-4; D uncertain. Trimming took 6 bases from V and 3 from J, leaving 15 bases between them. The CDR3 spans 15 residues. Germline assignment: CDR1 MNHNS and CDR2 SASEGT. CDR3 sequence reads: CASSALSHSKNIQYF. The CDR3, as DNA: TGTGCCAGCAGCGCCCTCAGCCATAGCAAAAACATTCAGTACTTC.

The rearrangement uses TRBV7-2 and TRBJ2-5, with 10 bases lining up with TRBD2. The CDR3 contains 16 residues. Germline CDR1 SGHTA, CDR2 FQGNSA. After removal of 2 bases from V and 5 bases from J, the junction contained 8 bases not matched to a gene. The DNA of the CDR3 is TGTGCCAGCAGCTTAAGTTCGCTAGCGGGAGTTGAGACCCAGTACTTC. Translating it yields CASSLSSLAGVETQYF.

This clonotype occurred a few times. The rearrangement links TRBV20-1 to TRBJ1-4, with 8 bases identical to TRBD1. Germline trimming cut 5 bases from V and 3 bases from J; bases unmatched to any gene: 2. This CDR3 comprises 13 residues. CDR1 is DFQATT and CDR2 is SNEGSKA in the germline V gene (reference sequence). The CDR3 is CSAYRGANEKLFF. CDR3 in DNA: TGCAGTGCTTACAGGGGGGCTAATGAAAAACTGTTTTTT.

Ten or more counts support this clonotype. This chain connects TRBV12-3 or TRBV12-4 to TRBJ2-7; tentative D call: TRBD1 (6 bases). The CDR3 has 15 amino acids. V was cut by 7 bases and J by 2 bases, with 18 bases left in between. The DNA of the CDR3 is TGTGCCAGCACAATGACAGGTACCAAGGCCTACGAGCAGTACTTC. Amino acid sequence: CASTMTGTKAYEQYF.

The chain carries TRBV11-1 and TRBJ2-2; 11 bases are shared with TRBD1. The CDR3 spans 17 residues. The germline CDR1 and CDR2 sequences are SGHAT and FQDESV (reference sequence). With V trimmed by 6 bases and J by 5 bases, 11 bases remained unmatched. This CDR3 reads CASSWRTGGSVTGELFF. DNA for the CDR3: TGTGCCAGCAGTTGGAGGACAGGGGGCTCAGTAACCGGGGAGCTGTTTTTT.

The V gene is TRBV12-3 or TRBV12-4, the J gene TRBJ2-1; 10 bases agree with TRBD2. The CDR3 length is 15 residues. J lost 4 bases, V lost 3 bases, and 3 bases had no gene match. This chain's CDR3 is CASSFETSGYNEQFF. In DNA form, the CDR3 reads TGTGCCAGCAGTTTTGAGACTAGCGGGTACAATGAGCAGTTCTTC.

The sample holds a few counts of this clonotype. The chain couples TRBV30 to TRBJ1-2, with TRBD1 matching 8 bases. The CDR3 contains 13 residues. After removal of 1 base from V and 3 bases from J, the junction contained 1 base not matched to a gene. Germline V gene lookup returns CDR1 GTSNPN and CDR2 SVGIG (reference sequence). Here the CDR3 reads CAWSATGDYGYTF. The CDR3 region has the DNA TGTGCCTGGAGTGCGACAGGGGACTATGGCTACACCTTC.